The clone carrying this T cell receptor beta chain occurred a few times. The CDR3 has 15 amino acids. V lost 3 bases, J lost 4 bases, and 2 bases stayed unmatched. The germline gives CDR1 ENHRY, CDR2 SYGVKD. The data derive from a study of regulatory T cells in long-lasting Graves disease. Researchers made TCR beta libraries by using iRepertoire HTBI primers and running Arm-PCR on CDR3 regions. TCRdb reanalysed the multiplex PCR reads using MiXCR and keeps one entry per CDR3 protein. Of some 560,000 distinct CDR3 sequences in the sample, roughly 16% were seen once. The sample's time point: newly diagnosed GD, antithyroid drugs for less than 3 months. TCR sequences were obtained from RNA taken from PBMCs. These data also featured in a second study, about T cells in Graves' hyperthyroidism and ophthalmopathy.

This specimen was peripheral blood mononuclear cells (PBMCs), taken at new diagnosis, from a patient treated with antithyroid drugs. The origin of this receptor is a woman aged 40 to 65 with Graves disease. The V and J genes are TRBV10-3 and TRBJ2-1; 11 nucleotides agree with TRBD2. The CDR3 DNA reads as TGTGCCATCAGTGAAGCTAGCGGGGGGTACAATGAGCAGTTCTTC. As protein: CAISEASGGYNEQFF.